This T cell receptor (beta chain) was observed in a study of T-cell memory formation after mild COVID-19. The V end was cut by 7 bases, the J end by 5 bases, with 15 bases between. This CDR3 spans 13 amino acids. Germline CDR1 reads SGHRS; CDR2 reads YFSETQ. Whole-study findings and limits: CD4+ contracting clones lay mainly in CM and EM, CD8+ ones in EMRA.

With regard to this clonotype: The antigen remains unidentified.

Constant-segment primers and 5'RACE yielded cDNA libraries for TCR alpha and TCR beta, each carrying sample barcodes and UMIs. TCRdb itself ran the 5' RACE reads through MiXCR, one entry per CDR3 protein. The data show 350,000 to 450,000 distinct CDR3 sequences, with 25% to 30% seen just once and roughly 13% held by the top ten. The sequence was collected from an adult woman who had mild COVID-19 (a few samples of this study predate the infection). Cell type and time point are not known. The sequenced material came from PBMCs or a T cell subset sorted from them (not recorded which). V and J are TRBV5-1 and TRBJ1-1; possible D gene TRBD1, 5 bases. The CDR3 coding sequence is TGCGCCAGCGGGGAACCGGGGGGGACTGAAGCTTTCTTT. Translating it yields CASGEPGGTEAFF.